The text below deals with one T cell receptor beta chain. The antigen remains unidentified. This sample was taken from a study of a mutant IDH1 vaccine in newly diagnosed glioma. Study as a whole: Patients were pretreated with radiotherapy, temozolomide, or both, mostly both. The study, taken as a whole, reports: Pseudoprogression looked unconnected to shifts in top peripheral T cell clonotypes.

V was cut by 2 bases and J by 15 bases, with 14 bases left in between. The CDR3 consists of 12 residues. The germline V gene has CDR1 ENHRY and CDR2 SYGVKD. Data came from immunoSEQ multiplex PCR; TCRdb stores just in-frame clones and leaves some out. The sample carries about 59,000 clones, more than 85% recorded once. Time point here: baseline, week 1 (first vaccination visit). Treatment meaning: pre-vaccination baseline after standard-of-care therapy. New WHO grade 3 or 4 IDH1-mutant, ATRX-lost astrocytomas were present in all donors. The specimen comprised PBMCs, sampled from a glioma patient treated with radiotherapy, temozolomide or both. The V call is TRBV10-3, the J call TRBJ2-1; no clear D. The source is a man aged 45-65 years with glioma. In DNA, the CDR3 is TGTGCCATCAGTGAGGGTGGGCTCCTTGGGTTCTTC. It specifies CAISEGGLLGFF.